This TCR beta chain was sequenced for a study of blood T cell repertoires in COVID-19 (TCRdb year 2020). Concerning the study at large: Collaborator samples came from the United States, Italy and Spain and covered acute and convalescent phases of COVID-19. Nearly every sample came with metadata listing a de-identified subject ID, COVID-19 status, age in years and sex. Where available, HLA class I and class II types were taken from metadata supplied by the sample provider and were not determined by assay-based typing. The prospective study material was composed of cDNA or gDNA derived from T cells, B-cell-depleted T cells, or PBMCs. Samples came from the ongoing ImmuneRACE study (first 160 participants) plus 1,254 subjects from 6 global collaborators. The repertoires were released in a freely available public database intended as a resource for research on the immune response to SARS-CoV-2. The dataset comprised deeply sampled blood TCRbeta repertoires from subjects exposed to, actively infected with, or recovered from COVID-19. Results the study describes overall, beyond this receptor: The amount of clinical and demographic metadata varied by source and participant and was provided uncurated.

The trim is 3 bases for V and 3 bases for J, with a gap of 14 bases between the germline ends. CDR1 and CDR2 are drawn from the germline V gene (reference sequence): LNHDA, SQIVND. From its cysteine to its phenylalanine, the CDR3 spans 15 amino acids. Left in the record is the CDR3 DNA by itself, 45 bases read in frame from the first base. The immunoSEQ Assay, a bias-controlled multiplex PCR, was used to amplify TCRbeta CDR3 regions from genomic DNA. The paper's processing steps were these. Nucleated cell counts per sample were estimated from amplification of reference gene primers within the assay. To quantify the absolute abundance of each unique TCRbeta CDR3 rearrangement, sequence reads were collapsed and filtered. For each sample, productive Simpson clonality was calculated as the square root of Simpson's diversity index over productive rearrangements. Held by TCRdb, this immuneACCESS table contains in-frame sequences only and omits some clones. Under half of the omission traces to an unresolved V gene where checked; the cause of the rest is unknown. Clone size and the V and J calls come from that table; the DNA yielded D and trimming. The sample table shows roughly 200,000 clones, and more than 70% are seen once. Around 1.6% of the sample belongs to the ten largest clones.

In its sample, this clone was seen a few times. This clone's antigen is unknown. Nothing much larger sits one base from this clone, and base qualities are not available. Whole blood was collected in K2EDTA tubes by collaborating institutions according to the institutions' own protocols. Collaborator samples were shipped for TCRbeta analysis as frozen whole blood, isolated PBMCs, or DNA extracted from either sample type. Sequenced material: peripheral blood. Rearrangement joined TRBV19 to TRBJ1-1; TRBD1 is perhaps the D gene, given 5 matching bases. The receptor's source is a man in his late teens or twenties with active or convalescent COVID-19. The DNA reads TGTGCCAGTAGTATTTACGGGGGAGGGGACACTGAAGCTTTCTTT. It encodes CASSIYGGGDTEAFF.